This T cell receptor (beta chain) comes out of a study of post-analysis software for immune sequencing data. For the study at large: The study covered relapsing-remitting, secondary progressive and progressive-relapsing courses of multiple sclerosis.

A note on this clonotype: Antigen: not known.

V was shortened by 3 bases and J by 0 bases, with 14 bases between the two germline ends. This CDR3 spans 16 amino acids. The germline CDR1 and CDR2 sequences are SGHVS and FQNEAQ. Study-level results: F measure grouped same-batch samples tightly together. In patients, five or six TRBV segments were more frequent than in controls, with TRBV5-6, TRBV5-1 and TRBV20-1 among them. In multiple sclerosis, normalized Chao1 diversity was significantly below that of controls.

The TCR beta cDNA libraries carried unique molecular identifiers. Starting from about 0.94 to 9.7 million T cells, the study yielded roughly 0.5 million cDNA molecules. From the PCR reads, TCRdb called clonotypes with MiXCR, one entry per CDR3 protein. Altogether about 500,000 distinct CDR3 sequences are present, around 40% being singletons, with the ten largest covering 12%. The specimen was blood. This chain links TRBV7-8 with TRBJ1-2; D might be TRBD1 (6 bases). This receptor was obtained from a girl aged 5-17 years with multiple sclerosis. This CDR3 is CASSLGPTGSNYGYTF. DNA of the CDR3: TGTGCCAGCAGCTTGGGTCCCACAGGGTCTAACTATGGCTACACCTTC.